These 13 T cell receptor beta chains were sequenced from one sample in a study of T cells in Graves' hyperthyroidism and ophthalmopathy. The TCR beta CDR3 regions underwent amplification using RNA transcripts as the source. The study used the HTBI primer set for a first-round RT-PCR of the TCR CDR3. TCRdb re-called the multiplex PCR reads through MiXCR, storing one row per CDR3 protein. The sample has around 520,000 distinct CDR3 sequences, 14% seen once; the top ten hold 11% to 15%. Sequences were obtained from blood. The source is a woman in her thirties or forties with Graves' hyperthyroidism.

This clonotype was seen repeatedly, ten times or more. The chain combines TRBV6-1 with TRBJ1-5, with a weak D call TRBD1 (6 bases). Germline V gives CDR1 MNHNS, CDR2 SASEGT. The ends were cut back, 6 bases at V and 2 bases at J, with 17 bases in the middle. This CDR3 region has 16 residues. CDR3: CASRTDGGAGNQPQHF. CDR3 nucleotides: TGTGCCAGCAGAACGGATGGGGGGGCCGGCAATCAGCCCCAGCATTTT.

The CDR3 is CASNSGLAGGHEQFF. The CDR3 DNA reads as TGTGCCAGCAACTCAGGACTAGCGGGAGGCCATGAGCAGTTCTTC. The J gene is TRBJ2-1, the V gene TRBV27, with 14 nucleotides matching TRBD2. Losses at the gene ends were 7 bases for V and 8 bases for J; bases not matched to a gene: 7. The length of the CDR3 is 15 residues. Germline lookup yields CDR1 MNHEY and CDR2 SMNVEV (reference sequence).

The V call is TRBV4-1, the J call TRBJ2-5; TRBD1 agrees at 12 bases. CDR1 MGHRA and CDR2 YSYEKL come from the germline V gene. The CDR3 contains 17 residues. Trimming at V came to 0 bases and at J to 7 bases, leaving 9 bases not matched to a gene. The CDR3, as DNA: TGCGCCAGCAGCCAAGACCCCGGGACAGGGGGCTATGGGACCCAGTACTTC. Amino acids: CASSQDPGTGGYGTQYF.

This clonotype was recorded many times. This chain joins TRBV20-1 and TRBJ2-2; weak D call: TRBD2 (5 bases). CDR3 length: 14 residues. CDR1 DFQATT and CDR2 SNEGSKA come from the germline V gene (reference sequence). Trimming pared 3 bases from V and 1 base from J, leaving 9 bases between. CDR3 residues: CSASRERNTGELFF. The CDR3 coding sequence is TGCAGTGCTAGTCGGGAAAGGAACACCGGGGAGCTGTTTTTT.

The chain employs TRBV7-2 and TRBJ2-7, with 10 nucleotides matching TRBD2. Germline V lookup: CDR1 SGHTA, CDR2 FQGNSA. Losses at the gene ends were 5 bases for V and 5 bases for J; bases not matched to a gene: 12. The CDR3 totals 16 residues. CDR3 region: CASSPRGAGGPNEQYF. CDR3 DNA sequence: TGTGCCAGCAGCCCCCGGGGAGCGGGAGGGCCGAACGAGCAGTACTTC.

This clonotype was seen many times. V usage is TRBV20-1 and J usage is TRBJ2-2; 8 bases agree with TRBD2. V gave up 0 bases and J gave up 1 base; unmatched junction bases: 7. Germline assignment: CDR1 DFQATT and CDR2 SNEGSKA (reference sequence). The CDR3 has 17 residues. The CDR3 DNA reads TGCAGTGCTAGAGATCTTAGGGCGGGAGGGAACACCGGGGAGCTGTTTTTT. Its translation is CSARDLRAGGNTGELFF.

This clonotype was counted many times. The chain carries TRBV5-1 and TRBJ2-3; D not certain. The CDR3 is 14 amino acids. V lost 0 bases and J 3 bases, leaving 8 bases between the germline ends. Looked up from germline, CDR1 is SGHRS and CDR2 is YFSETQ. The CDR3 region is CASSLALRTDTQYF. CDR3 nucleotide sequence: TGCGCCAGCAGCTTGGCGCTTCGGACAGATACGCAGTATTTT.

This clonotype was picked up many times. The CDR3 here is CASSLNAADTDTQYF. The CDR3 nucleotides read TGTGCCAGCAGCTTAAATGCTGCGGACACAGATACGCAGTATTTT. The rearrangement uses TRBV11-2 and TRBJ2-3, with unresolved D. This CDR3 has 15 amino acids. Trimming took off 2 bases at V and 2 bases at J, with 11 bases between the two ends. Germline lookup yields CDR1 SGHAT and CDR2 FQNNGV.

This clonotype showed up many times. The V call is TRBV5-1, the J call TRBJ1-4; 7 bases map to TRBD1. Germline V CDR1 and CDR2: SGHRS, YFSETQ. J was trimmed by 3 bases and V by 7 bases; bases with no gene match: 6. The CDR3 extends over 14 amino acids. The CDR3 reads CASAGTASNEKLFF. The DNA for the CDR3 is TGCGCCAGCGCAGGGACAGCCTCTAATGAAAAACTGTTTTTT. Full variable domain (missing parts from reference TRBV5-1 and TRBJ1-4): KAGVTQTPRYLIKTRGQQVTLSCSPISGHRSVSWYQQTPGQGLQFLFEYFSETQRNKGNFPGRFSGRQFSNSRSEMNVSTLELGDSALYLCASAGTASNEKLFFGSGTQLSVL.

This clonotype has a count of ten or more. The V gene is TRBV6-1, the J gene TRBJ2-1; 8 bases agree with TRBD1. V trimming: 7 bases; J trimming: 3 bases; junction bases outside the gene matches: 11. Germline V gene data show CDR1 as MNHNS and CDR2 as SASEGT. This CDR3 spans 16 amino acids. This CDR3 reads CASTQLGDRIYNEQFF. CDR3 sequence (DNA): TGTGCCAGCACCCAACTGGGGGACAGGATCTACAATGAGCAGTTCTTC.

This clonotype was recorded a few times. This chain links TRBV10-3 with TRBJ2-5; perhaps TRBD1 as D (6 bases). CDR1 and CDR2 (germline): ENHRY, SYGVKD. The CDR3 has 16 amino acids. Trimming removed 3 bases at V and 5 bases at J, with 19 bases between. The CDR3 is CAISDLSIEGDETQYF. CDR3 bases: TGTGCCATCAGTGACCTAAGTATTGAGGGGGACGAGACCCAGTACTTC.

V usage is TRBV4-1 and J usage is TRBJ1-5; D gene unclear. V was trimmed by 4 bases and J by 1 base, leaving 23 bases between them. This CDR3 has 19 amino acids. Germline CDR1 MGHRA, CDR2 YSYEKL. CDR3 nucleotide sequence: TGCGCCAGCAGCCGAGACTACACCAGGCCTGGGGAAAGCAATCAGCCCCAGCATTTT. Translation: CASSRDYTRPGESNQPQHF.

Details on this clonotype: Given a much more abundant clone one base away, this may be a read error. The chain links TRBV18 to TRBJ1-2; 7 bases are a match to TRBD1. The CDR3 runs to 15 residues. Germline lookup yields CDR1 KGHSH and CDR2 LQKENI. Germline trimming cut 2 bases from V and 4 bases from J; bases unmatched to any gene: 7. CDR3 sequence: CASSPEGTASYGYTF. The DNA for the CDR3 is TGTGCCAGCTCACCAGAGGGGACAGCGAGCTATGGCTACACCTTC.